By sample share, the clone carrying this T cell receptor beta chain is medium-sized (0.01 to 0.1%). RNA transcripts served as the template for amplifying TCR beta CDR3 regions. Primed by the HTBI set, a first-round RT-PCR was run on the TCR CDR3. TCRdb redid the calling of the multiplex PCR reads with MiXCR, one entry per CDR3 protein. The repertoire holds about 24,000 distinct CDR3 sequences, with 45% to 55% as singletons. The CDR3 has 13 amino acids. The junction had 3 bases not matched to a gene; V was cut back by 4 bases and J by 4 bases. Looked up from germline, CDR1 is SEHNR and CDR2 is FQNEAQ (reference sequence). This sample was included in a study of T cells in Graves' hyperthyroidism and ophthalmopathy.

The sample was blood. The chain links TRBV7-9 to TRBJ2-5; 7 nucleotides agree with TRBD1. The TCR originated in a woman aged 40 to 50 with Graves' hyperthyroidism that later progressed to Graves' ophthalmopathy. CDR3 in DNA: TGTGCCAGCAGCTCGAGGGGGCCAGAGACCCAGTACTTC. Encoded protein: CASSSRGPETQYF.